The T cell receptor (beta chain) described here comes from a study of CD8 T cells in Susac syndrome. Germline V gene sequence: CDR1 LNHNV, CDR2 YYDKDF (reference sequence). V was pared by 4 bases and J by 2 bases, with 11 bases between. The CDR3 runs 15 residues. RNA totalling roughly 0.45 to 1 ug underwent reverse transcription with random hexamers. It was immunoSEQ multiplex PCR that amplified TCR beta CDR3 across 54 Vbeta and 13 Jbeta. TCRdb used MiXCR to reprocess the immunoSEQ multiplex PCR reads, holding one entry per CDR3 protein. The table has some 160,000 distinct CDR3 sequences, approximately 94% seen once; the top ten hold 0.1% to 0.12%.

This sequence joins TRBV15 and TRBJ1-4, with D possibly matching TRBD1 (5 bases). The sequencing sample was made of CD4+ T cells from PBMCs. This TCR came from a human donor with Susac syndrome. CDR3 nucleotide sequence: TGTGCCACCAGCAATCGGGGGGGGACTAATGAAAAACTGTTTTTT. It codes for CATSNRGGTNEKLFF.